This paragraph reports one T cell receptor (beta chain). Its antigen is unidentified. This specimen includes other DNA sequences encoding the same CDR3. This specimen comes from a study of shared clonotypes between healthy human individuals. General study findings and limits: Rarefaction gave evidence that sorted-subset sequencing remained incomplete despite large depth. When compared with the clonotypes that were shared by all four sorted-subset donors, the non-shared clonotypes turned out to have lower generation probabilities.

Deep was the level at which the assay was run. Repertoires were generated with immunoSEQ multiplex PCR, while TCRdb's copy carries only in-frame clones and drops some. The sample has millions of clones; 85% to 95% are singletons. Naive CD8 cells lacked CD45RO, underwent positive selection for CCR7 and left out terminally differentiated effector memory CD45RA+ cells. The receptor comes from a man younger than 35 in good health. Some clones in this sample may be carry-over from other donors' samples. The specimen sequenced was naive CD8+ T cells from PBMCs.

CDR3 nucleotide sequence: TGTGCCAGCAGCTTTGGGACAACCGGTGAAAAACTGTTTTTT. Translating it yields CASSFGTTGEKLFF. The rearrangement links TRBV7-2 to TRBJ1-4, with D perhaps TRBD1 (6 bases). The CDR3 runs to 14 residues. Trimming left V 3 bases short and J 7 bases short, with 12 bases between. The germline V gene has CDR1 SGHTA and CDR2 FQGNSA.